This record looks at one T cell receptor (beta chain) sequence and its context. How the authors handled the data: The authors estimated nucleated cell counts from reference gene primer amplification. Some clones are missing from TCRdb's copy, which holds only in-frame ones; the method was immunoSEQ multiplex PCR. V, J and clone size are those of that table, while D and trimming were read from the DNA. In the table there are roughly 270,000 clones, around 90% of which are singletons. This sample was taken from a study of blood T cell repertoires in COVID-19. The wider study: Acute-phase and convalescent COVID-19 samples originated in the United States, Italy and Spain. Sources were T cells, B-cell-depleted T cells, or PBMCs; the material itself was cDNA or gDNA.

The V segment lost 7 bases and the J segment 8 bases; nucleotides outside the gene matches: 8. This CDR3 contains 14 residues. Germline CDR1 is SGHDT and CDR2 is YYEEEE. The specimen sequenced was peripheral blood. The rearrangement links TRBV5-6 to TRBJ2-1, with 11 positions matching TRBD2. This clonotype was obtained from a man between 18 and 35 years old with active or convalescent COVID-19. The CDR3 nucleotides read TGTGCCAGCTCCGTATTACTAGCGGGGGATGAGCAGTTCTTC. It codes for CASSVLLAGDEQFF.